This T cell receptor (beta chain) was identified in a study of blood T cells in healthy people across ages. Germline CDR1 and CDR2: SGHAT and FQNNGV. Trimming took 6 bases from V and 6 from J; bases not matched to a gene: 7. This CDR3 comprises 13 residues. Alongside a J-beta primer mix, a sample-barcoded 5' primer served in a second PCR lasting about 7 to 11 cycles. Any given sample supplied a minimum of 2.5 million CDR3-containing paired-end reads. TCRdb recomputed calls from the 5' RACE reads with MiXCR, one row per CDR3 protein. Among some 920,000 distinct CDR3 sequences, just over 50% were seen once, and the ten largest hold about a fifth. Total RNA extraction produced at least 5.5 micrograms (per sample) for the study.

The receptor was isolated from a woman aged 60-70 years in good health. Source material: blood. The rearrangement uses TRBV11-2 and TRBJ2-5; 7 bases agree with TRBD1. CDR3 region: CASRAGGLQTQYF. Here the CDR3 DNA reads TGTGCCAGCAGAGCAGGGGGTTTGCAGACCCAGTACTTC.